Here is one T cell receptor beta chain with its context. What it recognizes is unknown. The V and J ends lost 3 bases and 4 bases respectively, with 16 bases between them. Germline V gives CDR1 LNHDA, CDR2 SQIVND (reference sequence). The CDR3 spans 16 residues. The data derive from a study of T cell repertoires in cytomegalovirus infection. Across the study: From public TCR beta signatures came an indication of both CMV infection and matching HLA type.

TCRdb re-analysed the reads in MiXCR, keeping a single row per CDR3 protein. The sample gives around 130,000 distinct CDR3 sequences, 20% to 30% of which show up once; approximately 35% is in the top ten. Findings of the study overall: HLA-C-restricted CMV-specific TCR beta clonotypes were dominant in the ex vivo response.

This rearrangement joins TRBV19 to TRBJ1-3, with TRBD1 as a possible D gene (6 bases). The sample comprised PBMCs, sequenced either directly or after in vitro stimulation (not recorded which). The receptor was derived from a human donor in good health (CMV status not recorded). Some clones in this sample may be carry-over from other donors' samples. The DNA of the CDR3 is TGTGCCAGTAGTATCCCCGCCGGGGGCAGCGGAAACACCATATATTTT. It yields the protein CASSIPAGGSGNTIYF.